Listed below are T cell receptor beta chains from one sample, sequenced in a study of regulatory T cells in long-lasting Graves disease. TCRdb re-called the multiplex PCR reads with MiXCR, one entry per CDR3 protein. The data contain 400,000 to 550,000 distinct CDR3 sequences, approximately 16% of them singletons. This sample also appeared in a second study, on T cells in Graves' hyperthyroidism and ophthalmopathy.

The source was peripheral blood mononuclear cells (PBMCs), collected at new diagnosis, from a patient treated with antithyroid drugs. The origin of the receptors is a woman between 25 and 40 years old with Graves disease. The CDR3 runs from the conserved cysteine through the conserved F or W. The D gene is left open where the match is weak. Rows give clone size only sometimes, using once, few, many, or a class for an expanded clone.

clone_size: .
v_call: TRBV12-3/TRBV12-4
d_call: TRBD2
cdr3_length: 17
j_call: TRBJ2-1
cdr3_aa: CASSFRPGGRAGNEQFF
cdr3_nt: TGTGCCAGCAGTTTCCGGCCGGGCGGGAGGGCCGGGAATGAGCAGTTCTTC

clone_size: many
v_call: TRBV2
d_call: TRBD1
cdr3_length: 13
j_call: TRBJ1-1
cdr3_aa: CASSTGGLAEAFF
cdr3_nt: TGTGCCAGCAGCACAGGGGGCTTAGCTGAAGCTTTCTTT

clone_size: many
v_call: TRBV11-2
d_call: .
cdr3_length: 14
j_call: TRBJ1-6
cdr3_aa: CASSPVGRDSPLHF
cdr3_nt: TGTGCCAGCAGCCCTGTCGGGAGGGATTCACCCCTCCACTTT

clone_size: .
v_call: TRBV12-3/TRBV12-4
d_call: TRBD1
cdr3_length: 15
j_call: TRBJ1-5
cdr3_aa: CASTGQGGKSQPQHF
cdr3_nt: TGTGCCAGCACCGGCCAGGGGGGTAAAAGTCAGCCCCAGCATTTT

clone_size: many
v_call: TRBV2
d_call: TRBD1
cdr3_length: 13
j_call: TRBJ2-7
cdr3_aa: CASNKDRAYEQYF
cdr3_nt: TGTGCCAGCAACAAGGACAGGGCATACGAGCAGTACTTC

clone_size: many
v_call: TRBV15
d_call: .
cdr3_length: 17
j_call: TRBJ1-1
cdr3_aa: CATSRETYRVLNTEAFF
cdr3_nt: TGTGCCACCAGCAGAGAGACGTACAGGGTTTTGAACACTGAAGCTTTCTTT

clone_size: .
v_call: TRBV2
d_call: .
cdr3_length: 16
j_call: TRBJ1-6
cdr3_aa: CASSPRQGSYNSPLHF
cdr3_nt: TGTGCCAGCAGTCCCCGGCAGGGCTCCTATAATTCACCCCTCCACTTT

clone_size: many
v_call: TRBV20-1
d_call: TRBD1
cdr3_length: 15
j_call: TRBJ2-1
cdr3_aa: CSASKDGQGYNEQFF
cdr3_nt: TGCAGTGCTAGTAAAGACGGACAGGGTTACAATGAGCAGTTCTTC

clone_size: many
v_call: TRBV3-1
d_call: .
cdr3_length: 13
j_call: TRBJ1-2
cdr3_aa: CASSDRKNYGYTF
cdr3_nt: TGTGCCAGCAGCGATAGGAAGAACTATGGCTACACCTTC

clone_size: .
v_call: TRBV9
d_call: .
cdr3_length: 14
j_call: TRBJ2-5
cdr3_aa: CASSVTEYQETQYF
cdr3_nt: TGTGCCAGCAGCGTAACAGAGTACCAAGAGACCCAGTACTTC

clone_size: few
v_call: TRBV28
d_call: TRBD1
cdr3_length: 16
j_call: TRBJ2-1
cdr3_aa: CASSPWGQGAHNEQFF
cdr3_nt: TGTGCCAGCAGTCCCTGGGGACAGGGGGCGCATAATGAGCAGTTCTTC

clone_size: many
v_call: TRBV5-1
d_call: TRBD1
cdr3_length: 13
j_call: TRBJ2-3
cdr3_aa: CASSSPGGDTQYF
cdr3_nt: TGCGCCAGCAGCTCCCCAGGGGGTGATACGCAGTATTTT

clone_size: few
v_call: TRBV12-3/TRBV12-4
d_call: .
cdr3_length: 14
j_call: TRBJ2-7
cdr3_aa: CASKFRDASNEQYF
cdr3_nt: TGTGCCAGCAAATTCCGGGACGCCTCAAACGAGCAGTACTTC

clone_size: many
v_call: TRBV6-2/TRBV6-3
d_call: .
cdr3_length: 15
j_call: TRBJ2-7
cdr3_aa: CASSYLPGSTYEQYF
cdr3_nt: TGTGCCAGCAGTTACCTCCCCGGATCCACCTACGAGCAGTACTTC

clone_size: many
v_call: TRBV20-1
d_call: TRBD2
cdr3_length: 16
j_call: TRBJ2-1
cdr3_aa: CSARGSLAGYYNEQFF
cdr3_nt: TGCAGTGCTAGAGGGTCCCTAGCGGGTTACTACAATGAGCAGTTCTTC

clone_size: .
v_call: TRBV5-1
d_call: TRBD1
cdr3_length: 19
j_call: TRBJ2-2
cdr3_aa: CATGRQGASPASGTGELFF
cdr3_nt: TGCGCCACCGGAAGACAGGGGGCGTCCCCAGCGAGTGGCACCGGGGAGCTGTTTTTT

clone_size: many
v_call: TRBV7-2
d_call: .
cdr3_length: 16
j_call: TRBJ2-2
cdr3_aa: CASSSFPGVGTGELFF
cdr3_nt: TGTGCCAGCAGCTCCTTCCCGGGAGTCGGAACCGGGGAGCTGTTTTTT

clone_size: .
v_call: TRBV5-1
d_call: TRBD1
cdr3_length: 15
j_call: TRBJ2-6
cdr3_aa: CASRTGGSGANVLTF
cdr3_nt: TGCGCCAGCAGGACAGGGGGCTCTGGGGCCAACGTCCTGACTTTC

clone_size: many
v_call: TRBV20-1
d_call: TRBD2
cdr3_length: 15
j_call: TRBJ2-3
cdr3_aa: CSYTGSSGSLDTQYF
cdr3_nt: TGCAGCTATACCGGGAGTAGCGGGAGTCTAGATACGCAGTATTTT

clone_size: .
v_call: TRBV9
d_call: .
cdr3_length: 16
j_call: TRBJ2-1
cdr3_aa: CASSPRPQRPYNEQFF
cdr3_nt: TGTGCCAGCAGCCCCCGTCCCCAGCGGCCCTACAATGAGCAGTTCTTC

clone_size: many
v_call: TRBV7-8
d_call: TRBD2
cdr3_length: 15
j_call: TRBJ2-3
cdr3_aa: CASSFREAGVDTQYF
cdr3_nt: TGTGCCAGCAGCTTTCGCGAAGCGGGAGTGGATACGCAGTATTTT

clone_size: .
v_call: TRBV12-3/TRBV12-4
d_call: .
cdr3_length: 13
j_call: TRBJ2-1
cdr3_aa: CASSLRYHNEQFF
cdr3_nt: TGTGCCAGCAGTTTAAGGTATCACAATGAGCAGTTCTTC

clone_size: many
v_call: TRBV5-1
d_call: TRBD1
cdr3_length: 17
j_call: TRBJ2-7
cdr3_aa: CASSLPSTGGQPYEQYF
cdr3_nt: TGCGCCAGCAGCTTGCCCAGTACAGGGGGCCAACCCTACGAGCAGTACTTC

clone_size: few
v_call: TRBV27
d_call: TRBD1
cdr3_length: 13
j_call: TRBJ1-2
cdr3_aa: CASSFKGARGYTF
cdr3_nt: TGTGCCAGCAGCTTCAAGGGGGCGCGCGGCTACACCTTC

clone_size: .
v_call: TRBV19
d_call: .
cdr3_length: 11
j_call: TRBJ2-1
cdr3_aa: CASSKAAEQFF
cdr3_nt: TGTGCCAGTAGCAAGGCGGCTGAGCAGTTCTTC

clone_size: many
v_call: TRBV12-3/TRBV12-4
d_call: .
cdr3_length: 12
j_call: TRBJ1-1
cdr3_aa: CASSRYNTEAFF
cdr3_nt: TGTGCCAGCAGTCGGTACAACACTGAAGCTTTCTTT

clone_size: .
v_call: TRBV20-1
d_call: .
cdr3_length: 15
j_call: TRBJ1-6
cdr3_aa: CSVPNGFSYNSPLHF
cdr3_nt: TGCAGTGTCCCGAACGGGTTCTCCTATAATTCACCCCTCCACTTT

clone_size: many
v_call: TRBV18
d_call: .
cdr3_length: 14
j_call: TRBJ2-1
cdr3_aa: CASSPQRERNEQFF
cdr3_nt: TGTGCCAGCTCACCACAACGGGAAAGGAATGAGCAGTTCTTC

clone_size: many
v_call: TRBV6-1
d_call: TRBD2
cdr3_length: 16
j_call: TRBJ2-7
cdr3_aa: CASSEAHTSGMYEQYF
cdr3_nt: TGTGCCAGCAGTGAAGCGCACACTAGCGGGATGTACGAGCAGTACTTC

clone_size: many
v_call: TRBV28
d_call: .
cdr3_length: 14
j_call: TRBJ2-1
cdr3_aa: CASRPIAGRGEQFF
cdr3_nt: TGTGCCAGCAGACCCATTGCGGGAAGAGGTGAGCAGTTCTTC

clone_size: .
v_call: TRBV19
d_call: .
cdr3_length: 15
j_call: TRBJ2-7
cdr3_aa: CASSPRGYGSYEQYF
cdr3_nt: TGTGCCAGTAGTCCTCGGGGGTATGGTTCCTACGAGCAGTACTTC

clone_size: many
v_call: TRBV3-1
d_call: TRBD2
cdr3_length: 12
j_call: TRBJ2-4
cdr3_aa: CASSQGAGVQYF
cdr3_nt: TGTGCCAGCAGCCAGGGAGCGGGAGTTCAGTACTTC

clone_size: many
v_call: TRBV5-1
d_call: .
cdr3_length: 14
j_call: TRBJ2-5
cdr3_aa: CASSLGDVWETQYF
cdr3_nt: TGCGCCAGCAGCTTGGGGGATGTGTGGGAGACCCAGTACTTC

clone_size: .
v_call: TRBV14
d_call: .
cdr3_length: 13
j_call: TRBJ1-5
cdr3_aa: CASSQSYGQPQHF
cdr3_nt: TGTGCCAGCAGCCAATCATACGGTCAGCCCCAGCATTTT

clone_size: few
v_call: TRBV4-1
d_call: .
cdr3_length: 16
j_call: TRBJ2-5
cdr3_aa: CASSQTTGLGQETQYF
cdr3_nt: TGCGCCAGCAGCCAAACAACTGGGCTGGGCCAAGAGACCCAGTACTTC

clone_size: few
v_call: TRBV15
d_call: TRBD2
cdr3_length: 18
j_call: TRBJ2-3
cdr3_aa: CVTSTLSRASGRTDTQYF
cdr3_nt: TGTGTCACCAGCACCCTCTCCCGGGCTAGCGGGAGAACAGATACGCAGTATTTT

clone_size: many
v_call: TRBV30
d_call: TRBD1
cdr3_length: 12
j_call: TRBJ1-1
cdr3_aa: CASSGGNTEAFF
cdr3_nt: TGTGCCTCGTCAGGGGGCAACACTGAAGCTTTCTTT

clone_size: many
v_call: TRBV30
d_call: TRBD2
cdr3_length: 18
j_call: TRBJ2-3
cdr3_aa: CAWSPPSRASGLTDTQYF
cdr3_nt: TGTGCCTGGAGTCCCCCCTCTAGGGCTAGCGGTCTCACAGATACGCAGTATTTT

clone_size: .
v_call: TRBV7-9
d_call: .
cdr3_length: 14
j_call: TRBJ2-3
cdr3_aa: CASSFLWAPDTQYF
cdr3_nt: TGTGCCAGCAGCTTCCTATGGGCCCCAGATACGCAGTATTTT

clone_size: few
v_call: TRBV5-1
d_call: .
cdr3_length: 17
j_call: TRBJ1-2
cdr3_aa: CASSAGQIIPSGYGYTF
cdr3_nt: TGCGCCAGCAGCGCAGGACAGATTATTCCGTCGGGCTATGGCTACACCTTC

clone_size: many
v_call: TRBV27
d_call: TRBD2
cdr3_length: 16
j_call: TRBJ2-1
cdr3_aa: CASSLIPTSGKNEQFF
cdr3_nt: TGTGCCAGCAGTTTAATCCCGACTAGCGGGAAGAATGAGCAGTTCTTC